Described below is a single T cell receptor beta chain sequence and its context. A second PCR of about 6 to 12 cycles used a sample-barcoded 5' primer and a J-beta primer mix. TCRdb processed the 5' RACE reads anew with MiXCR; each CDR3 protein has one entry. The table includes around 280,000 distinct CDR3 sequences, around 30% detected once. The sample originates from a study of blood T cells in healthy people across ages. J lost 5 bases, V lost 9 bases, and 14 bases had no gene match. Germline V gives CDR1 MNHEY, CDR2 SVGAGI. This CDR3 comprises 15 residues. This sequence originates from a woman between 65 and 79 years old in good health. The sequencing input was blood. V is TRBV6-5 and J is TRBJ2-7; 9 bases fit TRBD1. Here the CDR3 DNA reads TGTGCCAGTTACGCGACCCCGGGACAGGGTCACGAGCAGTACTTC. Amino acids: CASYATPGQGHEQYF.